This record looks at one TCR beta chain sequence and its context. It has no known antigen specificity. Base quality data are lacking; no much larger clone is found one base away. TCRbeta CDR3 regions were amplified from genomic DNA by means of the immunoSEQ Assay, a bias-controlled multiplex PCR. Per the original workflow: Nucleated cell counts per sample were estimated from amplification of reference gene primers within the assay. To quantify the absolute abundance of each unique TCRbeta CDR3 rearrangement, sequence reads were collapsed and filtered. For each sample, productive Simpson clonality was calculated by taking the square root of Simpson's diversity index across productive rearrangements. TCRdb limited this immuneACCESS table to in-frame rearrangements with V and J called. A share of clones is missing; checked studies link under half to unresolved V genes, and the rest is unexplained. That table supplies the V and J calls and clone size; D and trimming were determined from the DNA. Across this sample there are about 380,000 clones, with roughly 77% seen only once. More than 0.85% of the sample is in the top ten clones.

This sample was included in a study of blood T cell repertoires in COVID-19 (dated by TCRdb to the early 2020s). Regarding the research as a whole: Samples covering the acute and convalescent phases of COVID-19 were provided by collaborators in the United States, Italy and Spain. Samples were obtained from the ongoing ImmuneRACE study (first 160 participants) and from some 1,200 subjects provided by 6 global collaborators. Nearly every sample came with metadata listing a de-identified subject ID, COVID-19 status, age in years and sex. The prospective study material was composed of cDNA or gDNA derived from T cells, B-cell-depleted T cells, or PBMCs. The repertoires were released in a freely available public database intended as a resource for research on the immune response to SARS-CoV-2. HLA class I and class II types, where available, came from metadata supplied by the sample provider rather than from assay-based typing. Subjects who had been exposed to COVID-19, were actively infected with it, or had recovered from it provided the deeply sampled blood TCRbeta repertoires that made up the dataset.

Study-wide conclusions, independent of this receptor: How much clinical and demographic metadata was included differed by source and by participant, and the metadata was provided uncurated.

Whole blood was collected in K2EDTA tubes by collaborating institutions according to the institutions' own protocols. For TCRbeta analysis, collaborator samples were shipped as frozen whole blood, as isolated PBMCs, or as DNA extracted from either sample type. Input material: peripheral blood. The TCR originated in a human donor with acute or convalescent COVID-19. The donor label of this sample is uncertain.

The CDR3 is CASSLAPSGRSPGNEQFF. The sequenced DNA: TGTGCCAGCAGCTTAGCTCCTAGCGGGAGATCCCCAGGCAATGAGCAGTTCTTC. The rearranged segments are TRBV11-2 and TRBJ2-1; 10 central nucleotides agree with TRBD2. Compared with germline, V lacks 1 base and J lacks 6 bases; bases without a gene match: 12. As encoded in the germline V gene, CDR1 is SGHAT while CDR2 is FQNNGV. The CDR3 covers 18 residues, taking in both the cysteine and the phenylalanine. Just CDR3 DNA is preserved here, 54 bases in frame from base 1. The entire variable domain, with the stretches around the CDR3 drawn from the reference TRBV11-2 and TRBJ2-1 proteins, is EAGVAQSPRYKIIEKRQSVAFWCNPISGHATLYWYQQILGQGPKLLIQFQNNGVVDDSQLPKDRFSAERLKGVDSTLKIQPAKLEDSAVYLCASSLAPSGRSPGNEQFFGPGTRLTVL.